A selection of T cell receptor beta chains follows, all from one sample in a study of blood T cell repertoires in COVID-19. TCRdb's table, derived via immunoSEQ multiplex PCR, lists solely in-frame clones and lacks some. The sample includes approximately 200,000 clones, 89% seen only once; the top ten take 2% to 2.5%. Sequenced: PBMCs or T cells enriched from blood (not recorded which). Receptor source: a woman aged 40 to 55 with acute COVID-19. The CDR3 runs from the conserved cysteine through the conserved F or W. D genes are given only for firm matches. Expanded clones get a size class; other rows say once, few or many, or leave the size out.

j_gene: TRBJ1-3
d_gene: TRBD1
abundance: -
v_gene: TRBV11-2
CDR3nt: TGTGCCAGCAGCACTCGGACAGGGTTAGGAAACACCATATATTTT
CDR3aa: CASSTRTGLGNTIYF

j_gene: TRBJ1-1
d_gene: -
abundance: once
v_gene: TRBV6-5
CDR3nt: TGTGCCAGCAGTTACGACAGCCTGAAACCTGAAGCTTTCTTT
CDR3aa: CASSYDSLKPEAFF

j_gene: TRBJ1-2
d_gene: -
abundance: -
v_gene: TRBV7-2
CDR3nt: TGTGCCAGCAGCGCGAGAGACGGAGACTACTTCACTAACTATGGCTACACCTTC
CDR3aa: CASSARDGDYFTNYGYTF

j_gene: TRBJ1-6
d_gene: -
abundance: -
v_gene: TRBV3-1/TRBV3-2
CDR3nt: TGTGCCAGCAGCCAAGACCGGTATTCACCCCTCCACTTT
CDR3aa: CASSQDRYSPLHF

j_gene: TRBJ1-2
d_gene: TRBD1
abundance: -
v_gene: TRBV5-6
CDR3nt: TGTGCCAGCAGCTTAGGGACAGGGAGTGGGGAATATGGCTACACCTTC
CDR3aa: CASSLGTGSGEYGYTF

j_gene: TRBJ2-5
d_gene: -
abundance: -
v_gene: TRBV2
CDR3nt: TGTGCCAGCAACTGGGACAAATTTGTGGAGACCCAGTACTTC
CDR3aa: CASNWDKFVETQYF

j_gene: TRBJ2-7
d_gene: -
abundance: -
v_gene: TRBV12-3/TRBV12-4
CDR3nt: TGTGCCAGCAGTCGCGGACAGGAGCAGTACTTC
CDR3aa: CASSRGQEQYF

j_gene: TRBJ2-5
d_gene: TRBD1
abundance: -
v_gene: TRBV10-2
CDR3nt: TGCGCCAGCAGTGACCGGGACAGGGGACAAGAGACCCAGTACTTC
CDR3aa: CASSDRDRGQETQYF

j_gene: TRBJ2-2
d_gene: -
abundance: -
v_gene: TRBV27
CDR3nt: TGTGCCAGCAGTCTACTACAGGGTACCGGGGAGCTGTTTTTT
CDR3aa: CASSLLQGTGELFF

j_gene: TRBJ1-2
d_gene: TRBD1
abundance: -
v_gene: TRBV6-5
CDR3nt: TGTGCCAGCACTAGGGGACAGCTCTATGGCTACACCTTC
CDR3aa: CASTRGQLYGYTF

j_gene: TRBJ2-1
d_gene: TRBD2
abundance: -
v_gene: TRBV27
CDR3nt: TGTGCCAGCAGTTTTCTAGCGGGAGCCACCTACAATGAGCAGTTCTTC
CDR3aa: CASSFLAGATYNEQFF

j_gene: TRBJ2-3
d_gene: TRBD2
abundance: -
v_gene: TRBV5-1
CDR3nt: TGCGCCAGCAGCGGGAGGGCTAGCGGGAGCTCAGCAGATACGCAGTATTTT
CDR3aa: CASSGRASGSSADTQYF

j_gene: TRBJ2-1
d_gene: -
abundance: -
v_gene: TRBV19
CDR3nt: TGTGCCAGTAGTATAGCCGGGACACGGTACAATGAGCAGTTCTTC
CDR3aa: CASSIAGTRYNEQFF

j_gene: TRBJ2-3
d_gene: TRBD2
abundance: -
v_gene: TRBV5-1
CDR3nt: TGCGCCAGCGGTTCGGGACTAGCTTCCACAGATACGCAGTATTTT
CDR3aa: CASGSGLASTDTQYF

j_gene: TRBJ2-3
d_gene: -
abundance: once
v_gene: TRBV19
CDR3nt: TGTGCCAGTAGTATCGGGGGTCCTAGCACAGATACGCAGTATTTT
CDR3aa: CASSIGGPSTDTQYF

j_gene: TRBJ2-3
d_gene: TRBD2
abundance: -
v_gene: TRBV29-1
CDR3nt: TGCAGCGTTGAAGCGCCAGCGGGGGATACGCAGTATTTT
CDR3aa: CSVEAPAGDTQYF

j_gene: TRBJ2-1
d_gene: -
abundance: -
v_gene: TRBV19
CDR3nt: TGTGCCAGTAGTATGGGGGCGCCCAATGAGCAGTTCTTC
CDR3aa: CASSMGAPNEQFF

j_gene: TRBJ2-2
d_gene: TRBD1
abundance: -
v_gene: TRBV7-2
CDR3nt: TGTGCCAGCAGCGCGGCCGGGACAGGGTTCACCGGGGAGCTGTTTTTT
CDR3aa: CASSAAGTGFTGELFF

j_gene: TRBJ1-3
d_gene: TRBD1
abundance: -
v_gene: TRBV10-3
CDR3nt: TGTGCCATCAGCGAAACAGGGGCCTCGGGGAGCACCATATATTTT
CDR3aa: CAISETGASGSTIYF

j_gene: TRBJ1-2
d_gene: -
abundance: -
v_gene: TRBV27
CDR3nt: TGTGCCAGCAGTTCCCTCTTGACTGCACCGAATAACTATGGCTACACCTTC
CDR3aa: CASSSLLTAPNNYGYTF

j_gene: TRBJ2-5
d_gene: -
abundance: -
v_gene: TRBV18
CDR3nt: TGTGCCAGCTCACCCGGGGTCCAAGAGACCCAGTACTTC
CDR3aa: CASSPGVQETQYF

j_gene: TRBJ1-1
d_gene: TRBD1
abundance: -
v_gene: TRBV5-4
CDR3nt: TGTGCCAGCAGCCCTGACAGGGATCCTTTGGGAGCTTTCTTT
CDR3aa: CASSPDRDPLGAFF

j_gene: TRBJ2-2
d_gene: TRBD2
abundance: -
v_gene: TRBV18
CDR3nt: TGTGCCAGCTCAATCCGGACTAGCGGAAACACCGGGGAGCTGTTTTTT
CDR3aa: CASSIRTSGNTGELFF

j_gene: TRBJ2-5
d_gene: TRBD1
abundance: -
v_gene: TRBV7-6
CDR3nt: TGTGCCAGCAGCGGGGACAGGGCCTTGTTGACACAAGAGACCCAGTACTTC
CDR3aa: CASSGDRALLTQETQYF

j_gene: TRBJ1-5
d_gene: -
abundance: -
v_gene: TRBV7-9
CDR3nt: TGTGCCAGCAGCCGGGACACCCTAAATCAGCCCCAGCATTTT
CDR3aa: CASSRDTLNQPQHF